This entry is about one T cell receptor (beta chain). Here immunoSEQ multiplex PCR was the method, and the copy in TCRdb shows in-frame clones only, minus some. The table records 500,000 to 550,000 clones, 78% of them present only once. This sample was included in a study of shared T cell receptors in the human thymus. This CDR3 comprises 13 residues. CDR1 and CDR2 from the germline V gene are LNHNV and YYDKDF (reference sequence). The sample was also reused in another study, on human thymus T cells. From that second work: Related studies noted strongly shared thymic repertoires across unrelated people.

Specimen: thymocytes. The chain couples TRBV15 to TRBJ2-5; possible D gene TRBD2, 7 bases. The better agreement between TRBJ2-7 and the DNA end casts doubt on the J call. The sequence was collected from a boy younger than two with a congenital heart defect. Here the CDR3 reads CATQGRETNEQYF. The CDR3 DNA follows: TGTGCCACCCAGGGGCGGGAGACTAACGAGCAGTACTTC.